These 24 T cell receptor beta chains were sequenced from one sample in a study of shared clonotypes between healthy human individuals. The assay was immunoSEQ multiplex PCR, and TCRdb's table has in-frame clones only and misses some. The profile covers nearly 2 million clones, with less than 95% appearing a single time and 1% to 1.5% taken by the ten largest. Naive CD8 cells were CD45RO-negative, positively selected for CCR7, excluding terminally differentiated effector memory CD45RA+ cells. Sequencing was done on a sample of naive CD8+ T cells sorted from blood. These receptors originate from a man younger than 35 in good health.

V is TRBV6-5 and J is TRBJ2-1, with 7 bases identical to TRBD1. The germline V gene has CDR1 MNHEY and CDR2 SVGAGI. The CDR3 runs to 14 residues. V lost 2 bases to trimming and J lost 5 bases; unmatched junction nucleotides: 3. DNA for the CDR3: TGTGCCAGCAGTTACGAACAGGGGAACAATGAGCAGTTCTTC. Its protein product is CASSYEQGNNEQFF.

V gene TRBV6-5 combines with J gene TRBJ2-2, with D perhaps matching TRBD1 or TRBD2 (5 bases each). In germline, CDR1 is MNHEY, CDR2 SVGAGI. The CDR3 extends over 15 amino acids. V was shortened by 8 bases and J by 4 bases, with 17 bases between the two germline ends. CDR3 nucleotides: TGTGCCAGCGAAAGGATGGGGGACGTCACCGGGGAGCTGTTTTTT. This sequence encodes CASERMGDVTGELFF.

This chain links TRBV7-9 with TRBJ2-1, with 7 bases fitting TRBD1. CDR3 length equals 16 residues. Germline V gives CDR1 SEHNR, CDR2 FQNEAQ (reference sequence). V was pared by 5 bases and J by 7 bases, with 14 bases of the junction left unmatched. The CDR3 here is CASSVITGAFLNEQFF. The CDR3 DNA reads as TGTGCCAGCAGCGTAATAACAGGGGCGTTCTTGAATGAGCAGTTCTTC.

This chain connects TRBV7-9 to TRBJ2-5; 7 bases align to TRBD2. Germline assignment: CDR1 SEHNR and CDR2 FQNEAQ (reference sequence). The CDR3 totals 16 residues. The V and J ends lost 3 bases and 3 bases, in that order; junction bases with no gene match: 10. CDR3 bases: TGTGCCAGCAGCTTCCCGGGACGGGGGGATAAAGAGACCCAGTACTTC. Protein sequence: CASSFPGRGDKETQYF. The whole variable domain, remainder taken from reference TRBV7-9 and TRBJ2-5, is DTGVSQNPRHKITKRGQNVTFRCDPISEHNRLYWYRQTLGQGPEFLTYFQNEAQLEKSRLLSDRFSAERPKGSFSTLEIQRTEQGDSAMYLCASSFPGRGDKETQYFGPGTRLLVL.

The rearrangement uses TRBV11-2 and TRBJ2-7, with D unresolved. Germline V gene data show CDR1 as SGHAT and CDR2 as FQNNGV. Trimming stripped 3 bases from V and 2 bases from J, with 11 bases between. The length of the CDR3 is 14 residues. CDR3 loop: CASSFTGRTYEQYF. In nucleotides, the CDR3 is TGTGCCAGCAGCTTTACCGGCCGGACCTACGAGCAGTACTTC.

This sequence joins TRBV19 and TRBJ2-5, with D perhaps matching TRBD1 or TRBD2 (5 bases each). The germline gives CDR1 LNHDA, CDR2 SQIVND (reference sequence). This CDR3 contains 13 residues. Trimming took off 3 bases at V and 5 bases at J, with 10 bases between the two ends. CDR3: CASSIREMETQYF. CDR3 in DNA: TGTGCCAGTAGTATCAGGGAGATGGAGACCCAGTACTTC.

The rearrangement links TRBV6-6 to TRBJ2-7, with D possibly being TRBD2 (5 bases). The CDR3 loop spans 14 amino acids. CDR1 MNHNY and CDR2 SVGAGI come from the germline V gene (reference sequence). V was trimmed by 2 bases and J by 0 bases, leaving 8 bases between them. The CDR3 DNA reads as TGTGCCAGCAGTTACGGGCTAGCCTCCTACGAGCAGTACTTC. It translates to CASSYGLASYEQYF.

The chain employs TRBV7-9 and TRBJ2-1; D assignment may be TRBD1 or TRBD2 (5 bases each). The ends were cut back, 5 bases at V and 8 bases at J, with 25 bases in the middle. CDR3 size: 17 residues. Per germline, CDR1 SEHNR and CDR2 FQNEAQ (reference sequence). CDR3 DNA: TGTGCCAGCAGCGATCCTCAGAGGGGCGCATTAGAGGATGAGCAGTTCTTC. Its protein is CASSDPQRGALEDEQFF. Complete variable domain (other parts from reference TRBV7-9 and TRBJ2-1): DTGVSQNPRHKITKRGQNVTFRCDPISEHNRLYWYRQTLGQGPEFLTYFQNEAQLEKSRLLSDRFSAERPKGSFSTLEIQRTEQGDSAMYLCASSDPQRGALEDEQFFGPGTRLTVL.

The CDR3 region is CATLQDTGELFF. CDR3 DNA: TGTGCCACCCTACAGGACACCGGGGAGCTGTTTTTT. This sequence joins TRBV19 and TRBJ2-2; a weak D match, TRBD1 (5 bases). Trimming removed 10 bases from V and 3 bases from J, with 9 bases in between. Per germline, CDR1 LNHDA and CDR2 SQIVND (reference sequence). CDR3 size: 12 residues.

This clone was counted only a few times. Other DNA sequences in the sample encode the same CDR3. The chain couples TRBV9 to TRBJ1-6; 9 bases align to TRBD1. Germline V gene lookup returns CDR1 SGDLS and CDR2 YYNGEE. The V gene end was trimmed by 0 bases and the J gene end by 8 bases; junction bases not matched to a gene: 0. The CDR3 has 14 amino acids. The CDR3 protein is CASSVGQGDSPLHF. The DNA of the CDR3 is TGTGCCAGCAGCGTAGGACAGGGGGATTCACCCCTCCACTTT.

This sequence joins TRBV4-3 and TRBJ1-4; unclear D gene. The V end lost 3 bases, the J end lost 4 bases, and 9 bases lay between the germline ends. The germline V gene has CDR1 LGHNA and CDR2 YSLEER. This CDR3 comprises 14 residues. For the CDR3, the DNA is TGCGCCAGCAGCCAGCAGGCCGGTAATGAAAAACTGTTTTTT. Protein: CASSQQAGNEKLFF.

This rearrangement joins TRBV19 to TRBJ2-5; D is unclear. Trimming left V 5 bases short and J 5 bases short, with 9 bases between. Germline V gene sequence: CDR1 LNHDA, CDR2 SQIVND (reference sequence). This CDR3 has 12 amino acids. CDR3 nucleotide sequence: TGTGCCAGTAGTGAGACTGAGGAGACCCAGTACTTC. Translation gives CASSETEETQYF.

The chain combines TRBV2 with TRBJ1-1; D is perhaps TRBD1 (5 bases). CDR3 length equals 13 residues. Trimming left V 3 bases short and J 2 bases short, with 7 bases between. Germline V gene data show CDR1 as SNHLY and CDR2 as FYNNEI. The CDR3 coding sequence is TGTGCCAGCAGTGAGCAGGGAAACACTGAAGCTTTCTTT. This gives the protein CASSEQGNTEAFF.

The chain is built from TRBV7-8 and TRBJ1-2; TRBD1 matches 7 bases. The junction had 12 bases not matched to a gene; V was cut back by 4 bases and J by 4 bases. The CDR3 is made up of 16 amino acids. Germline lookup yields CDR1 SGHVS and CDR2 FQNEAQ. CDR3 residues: CASSSPKGQGGYGYTF. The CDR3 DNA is TGTGCCAGCAGCTCCCCAAAAGGGCAGGGGGGCTATGGCTACACCTTC.

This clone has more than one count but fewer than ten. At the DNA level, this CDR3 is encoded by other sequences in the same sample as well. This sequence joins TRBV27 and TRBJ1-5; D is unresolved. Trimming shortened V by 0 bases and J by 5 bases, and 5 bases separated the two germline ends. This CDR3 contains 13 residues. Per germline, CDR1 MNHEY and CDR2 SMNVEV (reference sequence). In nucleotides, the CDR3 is TGTGCCAGCAGTTTATCGTTCGATCAGCCCCAGCATTTT. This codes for CASSLSFDQPQHF.

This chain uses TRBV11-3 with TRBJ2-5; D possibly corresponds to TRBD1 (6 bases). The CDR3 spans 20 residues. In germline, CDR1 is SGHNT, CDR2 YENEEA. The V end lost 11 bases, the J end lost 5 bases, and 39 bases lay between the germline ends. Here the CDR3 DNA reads TGTGCCGGCCGATCACAGCCACAGAAAAAAACAGGGTCGTTGAGGGAGACCCAGTACTTC. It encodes CAGRSQPQKKTGSLRETQYF.

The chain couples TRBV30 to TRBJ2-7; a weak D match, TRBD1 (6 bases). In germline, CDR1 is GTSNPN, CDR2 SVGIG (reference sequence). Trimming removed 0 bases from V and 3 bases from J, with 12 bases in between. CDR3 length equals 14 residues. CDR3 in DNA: TGTGCCTGGAGTGTAGGGGGTATCGGCTACGAGCAGTACTTC. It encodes CAWSVGGIGYEQYF. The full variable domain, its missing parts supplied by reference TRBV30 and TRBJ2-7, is SQTIHQWPATLVQPVGSPLSLECTVEGTSNPNLYWYRQAAGRGLQLLFYSVGIGQISSEVPQNLSASRPQDRQFILSSKKLLLSDSGFYLCAWSVGGIGYEQYFGPGTRLTVT.

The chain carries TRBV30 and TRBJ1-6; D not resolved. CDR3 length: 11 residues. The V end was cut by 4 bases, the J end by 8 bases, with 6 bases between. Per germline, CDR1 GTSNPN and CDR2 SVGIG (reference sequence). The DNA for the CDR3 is TGTGCCTGGACCGCGGATTCACCCCTCCACTTT. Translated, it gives CAWTADSPLHF. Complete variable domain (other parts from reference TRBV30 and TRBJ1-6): SQTIHQWPATLVQPVGSPLSLECTVEGTSNPNLYWYRQAAGRGLQLLFYSVGIGQISSEVPQNLSASRPQDRQFILSSKKLLLSDSGFYLCAWTADSPLHFGNGTRLTVT.

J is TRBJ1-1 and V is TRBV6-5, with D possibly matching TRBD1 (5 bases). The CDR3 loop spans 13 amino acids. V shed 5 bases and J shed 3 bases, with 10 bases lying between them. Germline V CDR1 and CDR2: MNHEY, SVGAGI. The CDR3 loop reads CASSKGVDTEAFF. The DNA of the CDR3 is TGTGCCAGCAGTAAAGGGGTCGACACTGAAGCTTTCTTT.

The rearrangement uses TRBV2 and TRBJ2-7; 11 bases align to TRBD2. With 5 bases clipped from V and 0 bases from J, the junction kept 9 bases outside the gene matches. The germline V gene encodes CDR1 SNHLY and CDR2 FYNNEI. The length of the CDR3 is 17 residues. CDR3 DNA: TGTGCCAGCAGTTACGGGACTAGCGGCCTGAGCTCCTACGAGCAGTACTTC. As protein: CASSYGTSGLSSYEQYF. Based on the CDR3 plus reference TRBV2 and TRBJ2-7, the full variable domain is EPEVTQTPSHQVTQMGQEVILRCVPISNHLYFYWYRQILGQKVEFLVSFYNNEISEKSEIFDDQFSVERPDGSNFTLKIRSTKLEDSAMYFCASSYGTSGLSSYEQYFGPGTRLTVT.

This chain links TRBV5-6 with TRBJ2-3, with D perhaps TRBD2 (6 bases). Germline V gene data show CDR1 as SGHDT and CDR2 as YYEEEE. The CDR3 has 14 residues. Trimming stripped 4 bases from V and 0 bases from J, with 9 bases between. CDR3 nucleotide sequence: TGTGCCAGCAGCCTAGCGCCCAGCACAGATACGCAGTATTTT. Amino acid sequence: CASSLAPSTDTQYF.

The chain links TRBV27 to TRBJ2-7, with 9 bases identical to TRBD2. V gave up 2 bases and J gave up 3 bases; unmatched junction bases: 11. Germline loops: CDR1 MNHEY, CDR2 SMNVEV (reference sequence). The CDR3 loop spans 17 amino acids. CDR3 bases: TGTGCCAGCAGTTTAGCCCCTGCGGGGGGGCGGTTCTACGAGCAGTACTTC. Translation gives CASSLAPAGGRFYEQYF.

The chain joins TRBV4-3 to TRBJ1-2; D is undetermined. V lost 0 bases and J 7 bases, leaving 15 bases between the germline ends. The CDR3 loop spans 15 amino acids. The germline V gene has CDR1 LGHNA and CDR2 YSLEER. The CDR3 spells CASSQDEERSGGYTF. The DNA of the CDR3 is TGCGCCAGCAGCCAAGATGAAGAGCGAAGTGGTGGCTACACCTTC.

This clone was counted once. The CDR3: CAIKGDSDEQYF. The CDR3 DNA reads as TGTGCCATCAAGGGGGATAGTGACGAGCAGTACTTC. This sequence joins TRBV10-3 and TRBJ2-7; weak D call: TRBD1 (6 bases). V was trimmed by 7 bases and J by 5 bases, leaving 12 bases between them. The CDR3 totals 12 residues. Germline values: CDR1 ENHRY, CDR2 SYGVKD.